A single sample gave rise to the 25 T cell receptor beta chains below, sequenced in a study of T cell responses to AZD1222 COVID-19 vaccine. Using immunoSEQ multiplex PCR, the repertoire was profiled, and TCRdb retains in-frame clones only, with some absent. The repertoire includes more than 90,000 clones, roughly 91% of them detected once, and 3.5% sits in the top ten. The sample consisted of peripheral blood, taken 28 days after the second AZD1222 dose. The origin of the receptors is an adult who received the AZD1222 COVID-19 vaccine.

V and J are TRBV15 and TRBJ1-1; no clear D. Trimming took 3 bases from V and 0 from J, leaving 8 bases between them. This CDR3 has 14 residues. Looked up from germline, CDR1 is LNHNV and CDR2 is YYDKDF (reference sequence). As DNA, the CDR3 is TGTGCCACCAGCAGGCCCCATCTGAACACTGAAGCTTTCTTT. Translated, it gives CATSRPHLNTEAFF.

This chain uses TRBV3-1 (or the pseudogene TRBV3-2) with TRBJ2-1; D may be TRBD2 (6 bases). Germline V gives CDR1 LGHDT, CDR2 YNNKEL (reference sequence). This CDR3 is 15 amino acids long. V lost 1 base to trimming and J lost 3 bases, with 10 bases between them. Here the CDR3 reads CASSQGRAIYNEQFF. The DNA of the CDR3 is TGTGCCAGCAGCCAAGGGAGGGCCATCTACAATGAGCAGTTCTTC.

The chain uses TRBV30 and TRBJ1-1; D is unclear. This CDR3 spans 13 amino acids. CDR1 is GTSNPN and CDR2 is SVGIG in the germline V gene (reference sequence). V shed 1 base and J shed 2 bases, with 8 bases lying between them. The CDR3 coding sequence is TGTGCCTGGAGTGGGAGACTTAACACTGAAGCTTTCTTT. Translating it yields CAWSGRLNTEAFF. The full variable domain, completed using reference TRBV30 and TRBJ1-1, is SQTIHQWPATLVQPVGSPLSLECTVEGTSNPNLYWYRQAAGRGLQLLFYSVGIGQISSEVPQNLSASRPQDRQFILSSKKLLLSDSGFYLCAWSGRLNTEAFFGQGTRLTVV.

This chain connects TRBV4-3 to TRBJ2-2, with D perhaps matching TRBD1 (5 bases). The V end was cut by 4 bases, the J end by 0 bases, with 12 bases between. CDR3 size: 16 residues. CDR1 and CDR2 from the germline V gene are LGHNA and YSLEER. The CDR3, as DNA: TGCGCCAGCAGCCCCCGACAGATCGCGAACACCGGGGAGCTGTTTTTT. Amino acid sequence: CASSPRQIANTGELFF.

The V and J genes are TRBV19 and TRBJ2-3, with 8 nucleotides matching TRBD1. Germline V gives CDR1 LNHDA, CDR2 SQIVND (reference sequence). The length of the CDR3 is 15 residues. V trimming: 7 bases; J trimming: 1 base; junction bases outside the gene matches: 7. CDR3 sequence reads: CASMDGQGGTDTQYF. The DNA for the CDR3 is TGTGCCAGTATGGACGGACAGGGAGGCACAGATACGCAGTATTTT.

The rearrangement uses TRBV19 and TRBJ2-5; D unclear. Germline V lookup: CDR1 LNHDA, CDR2 SQIVND (reference sequence). This CDR3 has 14 residues. V dropped 10 bases and J dropped 5 bases, with 20 bases sitting between them. CDR3 nucleotides: TGTGCCACACAGACGGGCAAAGCGAGGGAGACCCAGTACTTC. Translated: CATQTGKARETQYF.

This clone was detected once. The chain recombines TRBV7-2 with TRBJ1-6, with a possible D match to TRBD1 (6 bases). Deletions cut 5 bases from V and 0 bases from J, with 17 bases between. The CDR3 consists of 18 residues. The germline CDR1 and CDR2 sequences are SGHTA and FQGNSA. Here the CDR3 reads CASSPKRQVVSYNSPLHF. CDR3 in DNA: TGTGCCAGCAGCCCGAAAAGACAGGTCGTCTCCTATAATTCACCCCTCCACTTT.

The chain has TRBV10-3 and TRBJ1-2; no definite D call. Germline CDR1 ENHRY, CDR2 SYGVKD. The CDR3 consists of 12 residues. V lost 3 bases and J 4 bases, leaving 6 bases between the germline ends. This CDR3 is CAISENSYGYTF. The DNA for the CDR3 is TGTGCCATCAGTGAAAACAGCTATGGCTACACCTTC.

V gene TRBV19 combines with J gene TRBJ1-6, with no clear D. Trimming removed 0 bases from V and 6 bases from J, with 9 bases in between. This CDR3 contains 15 residues. Germline loops: CDR1 LNHDA, CDR2 SQIVND (reference sequence). CDR3 coding DNA: TGTGCCAGTAGTATAGAGGCAGAAGCTAATTCACCCCTCCACTTT. Protein: CASSIEAEANSPLHF.

This clone was counted once. Distinct nucleotide sequences in the sample also encode this CDR3. The V gene is TRBV5-6, the J gene TRBJ1-2; D ambiguous. The CDR3 is made up of 13 amino acids. Germline V gives CDR1 SGHDT, CDR2 YYEEEE. The V and J ends lost 0 bases and 2 bases respectively, with 5 bases between them. As DNA, the CDR3 is TGTGCCAGCAGCTTGGGGGGAAACTATGGCTACACCTTC. It yields the protein CASSLGGNYGYTF.

The chain is built from TRBV10-3 and TRBJ2-1; D may be TRBD1 (6 bases). Germline V gene lookup returns CDR1 ENHRY and CDR2 SYGVKD. The CDR3 covers 17 residues. Trimming removed 2 bases at V and 4 bases at J, with 18 bases between. The CDR3 region has the DNA TGTGCCATCAGTGAGGCGCCTGGGACAAACTATTACAATGAGCAGTTCTTC. Protein sequence: CAISEAPGTNYYNEQFF.

In its sample, this clone was seen once. The chain carries TRBV27 and TRBJ2-7; D gene uncertain. Deletions cut 6 bases from V and 3 bases from J, with 18 bases between. The CDR3 covers 15 residues. Germline values: CDR1 MNHEY, CDR2 SMNVEV (reference sequence). The chain's CDR3 is CASSRDVGSFYEQYF. In DNA, the CDR3 is TGTGCCAGCAGCCGCGACGTAGGTTCATTCTACGAGCAGTACTTC.

The chain has TRBV21-1 and TRBJ1-1; no check of the table's D call, TRBD1, against the DNA was made. TRBV21-1 is assigned pseudogene status. The CDR3 is 15 residues long. This chain's CDR3 is CASSKFSLVQTEAFF. For the CDR3, the DNA is TGTGCCAGCAGCAAATTCTCTCTCGTTCAGACAGAAGCTTTCTTT.

The rearrangement links TRBV2 to TRBJ1-2; 10 nucleotides match TRBD1. This CDR3 region has 16 residues. V was clipped by 5 bases and J by 7 bases; unmatched bases: 13. From germline, CDR1 is SNHLY and CDR2 FYNNEI. The CDR3: CASSPGQGFVVSGYTF. The DNA for the CDR3 is TGTGCCAGCAGTCCGGGACAGGGGTTTGTGGTATCTGGCTACACCTTC.

V is TRBV5-1 and J is TRBJ2-7; TRBD1 or TRBD2 may be the D gene (5 bases each). The germline CDR1 and CDR2 sequences are SGHRS and YFSETQ. The CDR3 is 14 amino acids. V was cut by 5 bases and J by 0 bases, with 12 bases left in between. CDR3 amino acids: CASSHSGTSYEQYF. The DNA of the CDR3 is TGCGCCAGCAGTCACTCCGGGACCTCCTACGAGCAGTACTTC.

CDR3 sequence reads: CASSLMGGESHEQYF. DNA for the CDR3: TGTGCCAGCAGCTTAATGGGGGGCGAATCCCACGAGCAGTACTTC. V and J are TRBV7-2 and TRBJ2-7; D possibly matches TRBD1 or TRBD2 (6 bases each). The CDR3 contains 15 residues. CDR1 is SGHTA, CDR2 FQGNSA, per germline. Trimming shortened V by 2 bases and J by 5 bases, and 16 bases separated the two germline ends.

The V and J genes are TRBV18 and TRBJ1-5; 7 positions match TRBD1. The germline V gene has CDR1 KGHSH and CDR2 LQKENI. The CDR3 loop spans 14 amino acids. V trimming: 6 bases; J trimming: 7 bases; junction bases outside the gene matches: 9. The DNA of the CDR3 is TGTGCCAGCTCGCTACGGACAGGAGACCAGCCCCAGCATTTT. Protein product: CASSLRTGDQPQHF.

The rearrangement joins TRBV28 to TRBJ2-1, with unresolved D. V lost 9 bases and J lost 4, with 7 bases in between. Germline CDR1 is MDHEN and CDR2 is SYDVKM. The CDR3 is 11 amino acids. The CDR3 here is CASRIYNEQFF. Written as DNA, the CDR3 is TGTGCCAGTCGGATATACAATGAGCAGTTCTTC.

The chain has TRBV13 and TRBJ2-7; 10 positions match TRBD1. Losses at the gene ends were 5 bases for V and 4 bases for J; bases not matched to a gene: 8. The CDR3 sequence is 15 residues long. Germline V lookup: CDR1 PRHDT, CDR2 FYEKMQ (reference sequence). This CDR3 reads CASSTRDRGGYEQYF. The CDR3 DNA reads as TGTGCCAGCAGCACCCGGGACAGGGGAGGATACGAGCAGTACTTC.

The CDR3: CASSYRRQNTEAFF. CDR3 DNA sequence: TGTGCCAGCAGTTACCGCCGACAGAACACTGAAGCTTTCTTT. V is TRBV6-5 and J is TRBJ1-1; D ambiguous. The CDR3 covers 14 residues. The germline V and J ends were trimmed by 2 bases and 1 base, with 8 bases remaining between them. Per the germline V gene, CDR1 is MNHEY and CDR2 is SVGAGI.

This chain connects TRBV5-5 to TRBJ2-5, with 7 bases lining up with TRBD2. There are 15 residues in the CDR3. The V segment lost 4 bases and the J segment 1 base; nucleotides outside the gene matches: 7. Germline-derived CDR1 and CDR2 are SGHKS and YYEKEE (reference sequence). CDR3: CASSPLGGTQETQYF. The CDR3 nucleotides read TGTGCCAGCAGCCCCTTGGGGGGGACCCAAGAGACCCAGTACTTC.

This clone was counted between two and nine times. This chain links TRBV7-9 with TRBJ2-5, with TRBD1 matching 7 bases. J was trimmed by 1 base and V by 5 bases; bases with no gene match: 4. CDR1 and CDR2 from the germline V gene are SEHNR and FQNEAQ (reference sequence). This CDR3 has 14 residues. The CDR3, as DNA: TGTGCCAGCAGCCGAAGGACAGGCCAAGAGACCCAGTACTTC. This translates into CASSRRTGQETQYF.

The chain recombines TRBV6-5 with TRBJ1-3, with a weak D call TRBD1 (6 bases). V lost 2 bases, J lost 2 bases, and 13 bases lay in between. The length of the CDR3 is 16 residues. Germline assignment: CDR1 MNHEY and CDR2 SVGAGI. The CDR3 spells CASSYDRSLAGNTIYF. The DNA of the CDR3 is TGTGCCAGCAGTTACGACAGGTCCCTAGCTGGAAACACCATATATTTT.

The CDR3 spells CAWKYRRALDNSPLHF. In DNA, the CDR3 is TGTGCCTGGAAATACAGGAGAGCTCTGGATAATTCACCCCTCCACTTT. This chain links TRBV30 with TRBJ1-6; possibly TRBD1 for D (5 bases). From germline, CDR1 is GTSNPN and CDR2 SVGIG (reference sequence). Trimming took off 4 bases at V and 5 bases at J, with 18 bases between the two ends. The CDR3 length is 16 residues. The full variable domain, rest sourced from reference TRBV30 and TRBJ1-6, is SQTIHQWPATLVQPVGSPLSLECTVEGTSNPNLYWYRQAAGRGLQLLFYSVGIGQISSEVPQNLSASRPQDRQFILSSKKLLLSDSGFYLCAWKYRRALDNSPLHFGNGTRLTVT.

Comments on this clone: One end of the junction fails to match germline, which may point to a read error. This chain joins TRBV11-3 and TRBJ2-7; tentative D call: TRBD1 (6 bases). This CDR3 is 16 amino acids long. Looked up from germline, CDR1 is SGHNT and CDR2 is YENEEA. CDR3 residues: CASSLEGTQAIYEQYF. CDR3 nucleotide sequence: TGTGCCAGCAGCCTAGAGGGGACACAAGCCATCTACGAGCAGTACTTC.